This entry concerns a single T cell receptor (beta chain). The antigen remains unidentified. This entry is derived from a study of response to subunit inactivated influenza vaccine. The germline gives CDR1 SGHRS, CDR2 YFSETQ. The J segment lost 10 bases and the V segment lost 4 bases, leaving 8 bases of the junction unmatched. The CDR3 loop spans 15 amino acids. TCRdb reprocessed the RT-PCR reads with MiXCR, giving one entry per CDR3 protein. The repertoire includes 500,000 to 550,000 distinct CDR3 sequences, 7.5% to 8.5% of them detected once, and around 13% sits in the top ten. Study-wide findings and caveats: Authors suggested few new T cells are recruited by each seasonal influenza vaccination.

This chain connects TRBV5-1 to TRBJ1-6, with 10 nucleotides matching TRBD1. The starting material was PBMCs from blood, obtained roughly 24 months after vaccination. The TCR was taken from a man aged 50 to 75 who received an inactivated influenza vaccine. The CDR3 DNA follows: TGCGCCAGCAGCAAAGGGACAGGGGCCGGCTCACCCCTCCACTTT. The encoded protein is CASSKGTGAGSPLHF.